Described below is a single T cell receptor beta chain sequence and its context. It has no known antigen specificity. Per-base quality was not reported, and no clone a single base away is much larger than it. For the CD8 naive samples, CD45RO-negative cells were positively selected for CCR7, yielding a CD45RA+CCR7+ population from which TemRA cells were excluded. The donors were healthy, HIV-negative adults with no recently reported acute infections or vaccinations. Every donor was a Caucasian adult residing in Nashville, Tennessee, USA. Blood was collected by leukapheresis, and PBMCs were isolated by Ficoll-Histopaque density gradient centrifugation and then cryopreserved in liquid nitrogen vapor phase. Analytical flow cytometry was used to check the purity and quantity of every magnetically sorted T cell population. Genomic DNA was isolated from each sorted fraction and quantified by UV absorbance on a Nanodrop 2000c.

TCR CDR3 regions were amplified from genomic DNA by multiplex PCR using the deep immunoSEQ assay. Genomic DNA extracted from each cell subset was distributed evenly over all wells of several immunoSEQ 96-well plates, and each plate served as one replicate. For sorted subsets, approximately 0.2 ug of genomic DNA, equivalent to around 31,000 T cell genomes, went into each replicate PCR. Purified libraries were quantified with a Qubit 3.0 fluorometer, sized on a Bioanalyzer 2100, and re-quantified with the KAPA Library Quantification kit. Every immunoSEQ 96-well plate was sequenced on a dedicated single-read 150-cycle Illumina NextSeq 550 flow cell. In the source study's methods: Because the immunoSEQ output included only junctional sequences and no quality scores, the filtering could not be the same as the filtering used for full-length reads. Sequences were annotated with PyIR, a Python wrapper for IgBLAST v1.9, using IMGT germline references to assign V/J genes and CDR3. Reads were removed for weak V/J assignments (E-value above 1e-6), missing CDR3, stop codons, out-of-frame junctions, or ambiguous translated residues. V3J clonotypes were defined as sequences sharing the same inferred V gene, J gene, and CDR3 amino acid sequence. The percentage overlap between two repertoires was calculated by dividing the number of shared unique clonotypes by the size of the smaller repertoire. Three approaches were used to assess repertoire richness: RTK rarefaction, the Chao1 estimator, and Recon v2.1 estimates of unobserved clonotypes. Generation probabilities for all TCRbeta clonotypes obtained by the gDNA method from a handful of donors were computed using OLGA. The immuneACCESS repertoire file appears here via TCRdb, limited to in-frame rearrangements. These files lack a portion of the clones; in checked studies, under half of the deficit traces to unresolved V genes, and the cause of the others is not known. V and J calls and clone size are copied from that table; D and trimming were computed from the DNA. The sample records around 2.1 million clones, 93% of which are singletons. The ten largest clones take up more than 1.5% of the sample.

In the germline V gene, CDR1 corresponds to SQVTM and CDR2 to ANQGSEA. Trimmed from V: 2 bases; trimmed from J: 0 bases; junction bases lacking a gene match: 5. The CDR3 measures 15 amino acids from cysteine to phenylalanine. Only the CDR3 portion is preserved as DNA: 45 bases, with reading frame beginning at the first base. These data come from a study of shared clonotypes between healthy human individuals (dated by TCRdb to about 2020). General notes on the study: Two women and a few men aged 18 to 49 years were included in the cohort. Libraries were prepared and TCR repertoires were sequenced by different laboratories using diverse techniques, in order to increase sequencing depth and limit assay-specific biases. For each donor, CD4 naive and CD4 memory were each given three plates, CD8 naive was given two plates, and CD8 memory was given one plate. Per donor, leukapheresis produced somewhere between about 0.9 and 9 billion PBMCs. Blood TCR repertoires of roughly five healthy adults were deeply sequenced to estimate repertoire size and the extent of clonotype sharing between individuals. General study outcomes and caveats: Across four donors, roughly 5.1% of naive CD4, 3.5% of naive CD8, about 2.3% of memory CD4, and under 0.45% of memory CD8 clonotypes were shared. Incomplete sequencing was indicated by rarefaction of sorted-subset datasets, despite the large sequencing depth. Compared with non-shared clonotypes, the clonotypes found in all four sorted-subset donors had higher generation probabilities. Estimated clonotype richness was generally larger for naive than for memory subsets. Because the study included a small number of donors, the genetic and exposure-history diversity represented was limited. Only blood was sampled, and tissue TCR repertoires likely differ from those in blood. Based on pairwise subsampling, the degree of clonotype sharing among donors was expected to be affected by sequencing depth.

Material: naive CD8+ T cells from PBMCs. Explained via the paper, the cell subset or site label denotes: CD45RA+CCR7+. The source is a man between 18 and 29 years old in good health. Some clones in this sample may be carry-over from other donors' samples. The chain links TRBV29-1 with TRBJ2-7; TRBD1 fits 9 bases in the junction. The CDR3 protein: CSVELRDRASYEQYF. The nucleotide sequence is TGCAGCGTTGAATTGCGGGACAGGGCCTCCTACGAGCAGTACTTC.